This T cell receptor (beta chain) emerged from a study of T cell responses to AZD1222 COVID-19 vaccine. Study observations and caveats: Donors were chiefly white British, with a greater number of females, and clonal diversity was perhaps underestimated. Baseline seropositivity occurred in only a handful of AZD1222 recipients. Repertoire sampling occurred only after the peak T cell response.

The table came from immunoSEQ multiplex PCR; TCRdb's copy has only in-frame clones and leaves some out. The profile covers around 140,000 clones, with about nine tenths appearing a single time and less than 3.5% taken by the ten largest. On this clone: The antigen remains undetermined.

The length of the CDR3 is 14 residues. V lost 2 bases and J lost 6, with 14 bases in between. The germline V gene encodes CDR1 SGHDT and CDR2 YYEEEE. Doses given second, at about 4 or about 12 weeks, were pooled. The genes are TRBV5-6 and TRBJ1-1; D not resolved. The sample consisted of peripheral blood, taken 28 days after the second AZD1222 dose. The sequence derives from an adult who received the AZD1222 COVID-19 vaccine. The CDR3 spells CASSLWTGLAEAFF. The CDR3 region has the DNA TGTGCCAGCAGCTTATGGACCGGGCTGGCTGAAGCTTTCTTT.